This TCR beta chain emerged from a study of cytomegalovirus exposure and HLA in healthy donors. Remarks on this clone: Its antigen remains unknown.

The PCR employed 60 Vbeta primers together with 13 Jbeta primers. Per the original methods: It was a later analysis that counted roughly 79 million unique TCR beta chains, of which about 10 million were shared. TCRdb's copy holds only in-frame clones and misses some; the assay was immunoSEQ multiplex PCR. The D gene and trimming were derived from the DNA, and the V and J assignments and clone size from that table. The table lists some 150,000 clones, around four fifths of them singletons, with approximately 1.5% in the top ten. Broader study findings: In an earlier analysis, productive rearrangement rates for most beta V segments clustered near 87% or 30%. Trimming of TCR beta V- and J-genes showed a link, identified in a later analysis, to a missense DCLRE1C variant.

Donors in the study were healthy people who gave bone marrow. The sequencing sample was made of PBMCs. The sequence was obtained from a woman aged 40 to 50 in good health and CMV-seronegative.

The CDR3 reads CASSPRQGSYGYTF. CDR3 in DNA: TGTGCCAGCAGCCCCCGACAGGGTAGCTATGGCTACACCTTC. The rearrangement uses TRBV6-5 and TRBJ1-2; 7 bases fit TRBD1. In germline, CDR1 is MNHEY, CDR2 SVGAGI. CDR3 size: 14 residues. J gave up 4 bases and V 6 bases, and 8 bases lay outside the gene matches.